Following are 22 T cell receptor beta chains from one sample sequenced in a study of OX40 agonist ivuxolimab in advanced cancers. TCRdb's table, derived via immunoSEQ multiplex PCR, lists solely in-frame clones and lacks some. The table includes under 75,000 clones, 92% detected once. The sequencing here drew on CD4+ or CD8+ T cells sorted from blood, taken in a trial of the OX40 agonist ivuxolimab. The origin of the receptors is an adult with an advanced solid tumor such as melanoma, head and neck, liver or kidney cancer.

V is TRBV14 and J is TRBJ2-1, with D possibly TRBD2 on 6 matching bases. Per the germline V gene, CDR1 is SGHDN and CDR2 is FVKESK. The length of the CDR3 is 16 residues. V lost 1 base and J 0 bases, leaving 10 bases between the germline ends. Here the CDR3 reads CASSQVGGSSYNEQFF. The DNA for the CDR3 is TGTGCCAGCAGCCAAGTTGGGGGGAGCTCCTACAATGAGCAGTTCTTC.

The gene calls are TRBV7-9 and TRBJ2-7; TRBD1 aligns across 8 bases. This CDR3 contains 15 residues. Germline V lookup: CDR1 SEHNR, CDR2 FQNEAQ (reference sequence). With 3 bases clipped from V and 2 bases from J, the junction kept 6 bases outside the gene matches. The CDR3 region has the DNA TGTGCCAGCAGCTTCCACCGGGACAGGACCTACGAGCAGTACTTC. It codes for CASSFHRDRTYEQYF.

This rearrangement joins TRBV9 to TRBJ2-3; 10 bases line up with TRBD2. The CDR3 has 18 amino acids. The germline V gene has CDR1 SGDLS and CDR2 YYNGEE. V was clipped by 0 bases and J by 6 bases; unmatched bases: 13. The CDR3 DNA reads TGTGCCAGCAGCGTAGAGGCGGAGAGAAGCGGGGGGGTGGATACGCAGTATTTT. This translates into CASSVEAERSGGVDTQYF.

For this clone: At the DNA level, this CDR3 is encoded by other sequences in the same sample as well. The genes are TRBV27 and TRBJ2-7; D gene unclear. CDR1 is MNHEY and CDR2 is SMNVEV in the germline V gene (reference sequence). Deletions cut 2 bases from V and 3 bases from J, with 8 bases between. The CDR3 has 13 residues. The chain's CDR3 is CASSLGRSYEQYF. CDR3 coding DNA: TGTGCCAGCAGTTTAGGAAGGAGCTACGAGCAGTACTTC.

This clone was detected once. This sequence joins TRBV27 and TRBJ1-1; no reliable D call. The V end was cut by 0 bases, the J end by 1 base, with 9 bases between. Germline CDR1 and CDR2: MNHEY and SMNVEV (reference sequence). The CDR3 runs to 15 residues. CDR3 residues: CASSLSWGSNTEAFF. As DNA, the CDR3 is TGTGCCAGCAGTTTATCGTGGGGATCGAACACTGAAGCTTTCTTT.

This chain uses TRBV6-6 with TRBJ1-1; D ambiguous. Trimming removed 4 bases at V and 1 base at J, with 10 bases between. The CDR3 runs 14 residues. CDR1 and CDR2 from the germline V gene are MNHNY and SVGAGI (reference sequence). This CDR3 reads CASSSVWGNTEAFF. CDR3 DNA: TGTGCCAGCAGTTCCGTCTGGGGGAACACTGAAGCTTTCTTT.

V gene TRBV7-3 combines with J gene TRBJ2-5; TRBD1 agrees at 9 bases. The trim removed 0 bases at V and 6 bases at J, leaving 2 bases unmatched. The CDR3 has 14 amino acids. The germline V gene encodes CDR1 SGHTA and CDR2 FQGTGA. This CDR3 is CASSLTGTGKTQYF. The CDR3 nucleotides are TGTGCCAGCAGCTTAACGGGGACAGGGAAGACCCAGTACTTC.

The J gene is TRBJ2-3, the V gene TRBV6-4; D not resolved. V shed 2 bases and J shed 1 base, with 7 bases lying between them. Looked up from germline, CDR1 is MRHNA and CDR2 is SNTAGT. The CDR3 sequence is 14 residues long. The CDR3 here is CASSDDPRTDTQYF. CDR3 coding DNA: TGTGCCAGCAGTGACGACCCCCGCACAGATACGCAGTATTTT.

The CDR3 region is CASSLISGRDWGKNIQYF. The CDR3 DNA reads TGTGCCAGCAGTTTGATTAGCGGGAGAGATTGGGGCAAAAACATTCAGTACTTC. The chain uses TRBV27 and TRBJ2-4, with 9 nucleotides matching TRBD2. The length of the CDR3 is 18 residues. The ends lost 3 bases at V and 3 bases at J; junction bases unmatched: 12. The germline V gene has CDR1 MNHEY and CDR2 SMNVEV (reference sequence).

The chain carries TRBV19 and TRBJ1-5; 7 bases align to TRBD1. V lost 10 bases and J lost 3; bases outside the gene matches: 12. Per the germline V gene, CDR1 is LNHDA and CDR2 is SQIVND (reference sequence). This CDR3 spans 15 amino acids. The CDR3 sequence: CATPLYDRANQPQHF. In nucleotides, the CDR3 is TGTGCCACCCCGTTGTACGACAGGGCCAATCAGCCCCAGCATTTT.

CDR3 amino acids: CASSLGQGWVSGANVLTF. DNA of the CDR3: TGTGCCAGTAGCCTCGGACAGGGGTGGGTCTCTGGGGCCAACGTCCTGACTTTC. The J gene is TRBJ2-6, the V gene TRBV19; TRBD1 aligns across 9 bases. Germline V CDR1 and CDR2: LNHDA, SQIVND (reference sequence). The CDR3 consists of 18 residues. Trimming at V came to 6 bases and at J to 0 bases, leaving 9 bases not matched to a gene.

The rearrangement joins TRBV6-5 to TRBJ2-7; 9 bases match TRBD2. The germline V gene has CDR1 MNHEY and CDR2 SVGAGI. There are 14 residues in the CDR3. V shed 0 bases and J 4 bases; nucleotides not matched to a gene: 1. The CDR3 sequence is CASSYSRGGYEQYF. For the CDR3, the DNA is TGTGCCAGCAGTTACTCGCGGGGGGGTTACGAGCAGTACTTC.

This sequence joins TRBV9 and TRBJ2-2; the D is unclear. V lost 7 bases, J lost 2 bases, and 6 bases lay in between. This CDR3 has 12 residues. The germline V gene has CDR1 SGDLS and CDR2 YYNGEE. The CDR3 spells CASGVNTGELFF. The CDR3 nucleotides read TGTGCCAGCGGGGTAAACACCGGGGAGCTGTTTTTT.

This rearrangement joins TRBV11-2 to TRBJ1-2; 10 bases agree with TRBD1. V lost 7 bases, J lost 5 bases, and 7 bases stayed unmatched. This CDR3 has 14 residues. The germline V gene has CDR1 SGHAT and CDR2 FQNNGV. The CDR3 protein is CASKTGTGDYGYTF. The CDR3 DNA follows: TGTGCCAGCAAAACTGGGACAGGGGATTATGGCTACACCTTC.

With regard to this clone: One end of the junction is discordant with germline, which a read error may explain. This CDR3 is also generated by other DNA sequences in the sample. The chain's CDR3 is CASSLAGGTDTQYF. The DNA for the CDR3 is TGTGCCAGCAGCCTAGCGGGAGGCACAGATACGCAGTATTTT. The chain combines TRBV7-6 with TRBJ2-3, with 10 bases identical to TRBD2. CDR1 and CDR2 (germline): SGHVS, FNYEAQ. The CDR3 contains 14 residues.

V usage is TRBV4-1 and J usage is TRBJ2-7, with TRBD1 identical over 7 bases. The CDR3 has 13 amino acids. V was clipped by 5 bases and J by 1 base; unmatched bases: 2. Germline CDR1 and CDR2: MGHRA and YSYEKL. CDR3 region: CASSGTASYEQYF. In DNA, the CDR3 is TGCGCCAGCAGCGGGACAGCTTCCTACGAGCAGTACTTC.

This sequence joins TRBV7-9 and TRBJ2-5, with 14 bases matching TRBD2. Germline values: CDR1 SEHNR, CDR2 FQNEAQ (reference sequence). CDR3 length: 19 residues. V lost 1 base, J lost 3 bases, and 10 bases stayed unmatched. The CDR3 nucleotides read TGTGCCAGCAGCTTAGTGTTTGAGACTAGCGGGGGGGCTGAAGAGACCCAGTACTTC. Protein sequence: CASSLVFETSGGAEETQYF.

The V gene is TRBV4-1, the J gene TRBJ2-5; 8 nucleotides line up with TRBD2. The CDR3 loop spans 14 amino acids. Per the germline V gene, CDR1 is MGHRA and CDR2 is YSYEKL. After removal of 7 bases from V and 2 bases from J, the junction contained 6 bases not matched to a gene. CDR3 protein: CASTQPGGQETQYF. CDR3 bases: TGCGCCAGCACCCAGCCGGGGGGGCAAGAGACCCAGTACTTC.

This chain links TRBV7-9 with TRBJ1-1; no reliable D call. The CDR3 has 17 residues. CDR1 and CDR2 (germline): SEHNR, FQNEAQ (reference sequence). Trimming removed 0 bases at V and 1 base at J, with 15 bases between. CDR3 sequence reads: CASSLASSLTANTEAFF. In DNA form, the CDR3 reads TGTGCCAGCAGCTTAGCATCGTCCCTGACGGCGAACACTGAAGCTTTCTTT.

The chain is built from TRBV19 and TRBJ1-1; no clear D. The germline V and J ends were trimmed by 10 bases and 3 bases, with 12 bases remaining between them. In germline, CDR1 is LNHDA, CDR2 SQIVND (reference sequence). CDR3 length: 12 residues. The CDR3 loop reads CATQLGYTEAFF. CDR3 sequence (DNA): TGTGCCACCCAATTGGGGTACACTGAAGCTTTCTTT.

This clone has just a few counts. This chain joins TRBV6-4 and TRBJ1-2; D call uncertain. Germline V gene sequence: CDR1 MRHNA, CDR2 SNTAGT. The CDR3 length is 13 residues. Trimming cost V 2 bases and J 0 bases, with 4 bases left between them. The DNA for the CDR3 is TGTGCCAGCAGTGACGGCACTAACTATGGCTACACCTTC. As protein: CASSDGTNYGYTF.

The V and J genes are TRBV15 and TRBJ2-2; 9 bases are shared with TRBD2. This CDR3 region has 16 residues. After removal of 4 bases from V and 3 bases from J, the junction contained 6 bases not matched to a gene. Germline loops: CDR1 LNHNV, CDR2 YYDKDF (reference sequence). CDR3 in amino acids: CATSTRRGGYTGELFF. CDR3 nucleotide sequence: TGTGCCACCAGCACGCGGCGGGGGGGCTACACCGGGGAGCTGTTTTTT. The entire variable domain, with the rest obtained from reference TRBV15 and TRBJ2-2, is as follows: DAMVIQNPRYQVTQFGKPVTLSCSQTLNHNVMYWYQQKSSQAPKLLFHYYDKDFNNEADTPDNFQSRRPNTSFCFLDIRSPGLGDTAMYLCATSTRRGGYTGELFFGEGSRLTVL.